The T cell receptor (beta chain) under discussion was sequenced for a study of response to subunit inactivated influenza vaccine (dated by TCRdb to 2016 to 2019). About the full investigation: To follow how T cells responded to a trivalent subunit inactivated influenza vaccine, the researchers relied on deep quantitative profiling of the T cell receptor repertoire.

Overall study results and their limits: According to the authors, only a limited number of new T cells may be recruited by each seasonal influenza vaccination.

Library preparation used RT-PCR. Data came from an Illumina HiSeq 2500. TCRdb passed the public sequencing reads through fastp at Q25 and MiXCR, retaining productive beta sequences. Merged by CDR3 protein, the rows form single entries marked with the most common genes and DNA. The table for this sample lists hundreds of thousands of distinct CDR3 sequences; roughly 8.2% of them were counted only once. 10% to 15% of the sample is taken by the ten largest. Turning to this clonotype: What this receptor recognizes is not known. One end of the junction does not line up with germline, which may come from a read error.

The material was PBMCs from blood, obtained less than 30 months after vaccination. This sequence was found in a man aged 50 to 69 who received an inactivated influenza vaccine. Donor details come from another sample of the same person, matched by shared clones.

Here the CDR3 is given as CASRLGTGAYNVQFF. DNA sequence: TGTGCCAGCAGACTGGGGACAGGGGCCTACAATGTGCAGTTCTTC. This chain is built from TRBV3-1 and TRBJ2-1; the junction holds 10 bases that match TRBD1. In the germline V gene (reference sequence), CDR1 corresponds to LGHDT and CDR2 to YNNKEL. Taken from cysteine to phenylalanine, the CDR3 has 15 residues. The retained sequence is limited to the CDR3, 45 bases, with the frame set at the first base.